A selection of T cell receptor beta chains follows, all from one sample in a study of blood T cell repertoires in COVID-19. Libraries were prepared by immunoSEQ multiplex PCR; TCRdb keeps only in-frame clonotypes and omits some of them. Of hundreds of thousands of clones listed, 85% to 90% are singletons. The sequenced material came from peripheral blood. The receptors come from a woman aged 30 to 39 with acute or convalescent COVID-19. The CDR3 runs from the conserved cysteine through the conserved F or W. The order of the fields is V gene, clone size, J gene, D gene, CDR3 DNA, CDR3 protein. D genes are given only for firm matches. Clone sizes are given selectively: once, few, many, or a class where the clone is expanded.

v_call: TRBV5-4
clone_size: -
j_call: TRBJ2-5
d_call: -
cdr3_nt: TGTGCCAGCAGCTTGGGCGGGGAGGAAGAGACCCAGTACTTC
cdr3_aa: CASSLGGEEETQYF

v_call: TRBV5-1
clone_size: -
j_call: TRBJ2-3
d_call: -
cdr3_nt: TGCGCCAGCGGCATAGGACAGACGGGCACAGATACGCAGTATTTT
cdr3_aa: CASGIGQTGTDTQYF

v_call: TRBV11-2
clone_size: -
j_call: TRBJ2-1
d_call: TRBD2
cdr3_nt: TGTGCCAGCAGTACCCTAGCGGGCTACAATGAGCAGTTCTTC
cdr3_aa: CASSTLAGYNEQFF

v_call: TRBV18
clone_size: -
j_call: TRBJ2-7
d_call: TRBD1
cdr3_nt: TGTGCCAGCTCACCGGGACAGGGACACTCCTACGAGCAGTACTTC
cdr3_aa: CASSPGQGHSYEQYF

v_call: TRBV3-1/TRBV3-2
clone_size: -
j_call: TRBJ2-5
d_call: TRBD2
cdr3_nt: TGTGCCAGCAGCCAAGGTCCAGCGGGGGAGACCCAGTACTTC
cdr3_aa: CASSQGPAGETQYF

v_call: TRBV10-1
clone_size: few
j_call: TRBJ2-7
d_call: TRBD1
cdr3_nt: TGCGCCAGCAGTTCGACGAGACGGGACAGGGTGTCAGAGCAGTACTTC
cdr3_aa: CASSSTRRDRVSEQYF

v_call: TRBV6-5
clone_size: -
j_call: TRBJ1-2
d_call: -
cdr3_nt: TGTGCCAGCAGAGGACAGCAAAACTATGGCTACACCTTC
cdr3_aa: CASRGQQNYGYTF

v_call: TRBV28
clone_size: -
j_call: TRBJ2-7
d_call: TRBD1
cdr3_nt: TGTGCCAGCAGTGCCCCTGGGACAGGGAACTACGAGCAGTACTTC
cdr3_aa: CASSAPGTGNYEQYF

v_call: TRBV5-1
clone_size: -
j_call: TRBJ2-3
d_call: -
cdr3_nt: TGCGCCAGCAGCGTGCGCTATAGCACAGATACGCAGTATTTT
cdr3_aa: CASSVRYSTDTQYF

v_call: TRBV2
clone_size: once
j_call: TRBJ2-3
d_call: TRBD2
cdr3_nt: TGTGCCAGCAGTTACGGGACTAGCGGGGGGGCCCCAGATACGCAGTATTTT
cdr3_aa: CASSYGTSGGAPDTQYF

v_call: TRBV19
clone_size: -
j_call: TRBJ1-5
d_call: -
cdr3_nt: TGTGCCAGTAGTCCCCTCAAAGGGGCAGGGCAAGAGCCCCAGCATTTT
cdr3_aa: CASSPLKGAGQEPQHF

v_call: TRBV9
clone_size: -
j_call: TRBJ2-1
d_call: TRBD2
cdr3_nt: TGTGCCAGCAGCGGCCGGGACTACTCTGGCAATGAGCAGTTCTTC
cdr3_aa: CASSGRDYSGNEQFF

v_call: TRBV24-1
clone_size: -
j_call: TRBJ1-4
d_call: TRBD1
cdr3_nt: TGTGCCACCAGCAAGACAGGGGTTAATGAAAAACTGTTTTTT
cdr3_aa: CATSKTGVNEKLFF

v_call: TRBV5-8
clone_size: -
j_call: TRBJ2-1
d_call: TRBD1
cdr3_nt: TGTGCCAGCAGTACAGGGGGCTCCTACAATGAGCAGTTCTTC
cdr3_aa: CASSTGGSYNEQFF

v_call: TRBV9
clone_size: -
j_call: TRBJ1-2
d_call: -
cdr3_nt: TGTGCCAGCAGCGTAGTGGGGGGGAGTGGCTACACCTTC
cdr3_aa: CASSVVGGSGYTF

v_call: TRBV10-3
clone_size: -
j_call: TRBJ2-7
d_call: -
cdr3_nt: TGTGCCATCAGTCGACTGGGTACGGAGCAGTACTTC
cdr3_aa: CAISRLGTEQYF